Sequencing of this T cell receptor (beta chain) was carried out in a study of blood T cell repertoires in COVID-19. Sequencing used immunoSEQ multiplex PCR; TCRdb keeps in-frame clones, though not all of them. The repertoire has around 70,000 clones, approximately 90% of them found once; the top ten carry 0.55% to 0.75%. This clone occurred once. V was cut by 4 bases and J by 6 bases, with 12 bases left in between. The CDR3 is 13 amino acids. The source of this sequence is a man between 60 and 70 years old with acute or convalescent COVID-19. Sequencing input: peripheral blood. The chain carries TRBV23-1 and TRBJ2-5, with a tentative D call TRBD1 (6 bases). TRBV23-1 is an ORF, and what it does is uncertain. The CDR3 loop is CASSLRQVQTQYF. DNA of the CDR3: TGCGCCAGCAGTCTTCGACAGGTACAGACCCAGTACTTC.